The 29 T cell receptor beta chains below all came from one sample that was sequenced in a study of cytomegalovirus exposure and HLA in healthy donors. PCR involved 60 Vbeta and 13 Jbeta primers. The table came from immunoSEQ multiplex PCR; TCRdb's copy has only in-frame clones and leaves some out. This table has 150,000 to 200,000 clones, 55% to 75% appearing once. Sequencing used PBMCs. The origin of the receptors is a human donor in good health.

This clone has a handful of counts. The chain carries TRBV18 and TRBJ2-5; D remains unclear. CDR1 is KGHSH and CDR2 is LQKENI in the germline V gene. CDR3 size: 13 residues. Trimming removed 3 bases at V and 5 bases at J, with 10 bases between. The CDR3 DNA sequence: TGTGCCAGCTCACCGACGGGTAGCGAGACCCAGTACTTC. Translation gives CASSPTGSETQYF.

The chain combines TRBV7-9 with TRBJ2-1; possible D gene TRBD2, 6 bases. The CDR3 contains 17 residues. Germline values: CDR1 SEHNR, CDR2 FQNEAQ (reference sequence). The V and J ends lost 4 bases and 0 bases respectively, with 16 bases between them. CDR3: CASSSVGLAHSYNEQFF. Here the CDR3 DNA reads TGTGCCAGCAGCTCGGTTGGGCTAGCGCACTCCTACAATGAGCAGTTCTTC.

This clone was detected only a few times. The gene calls are TRBV5-6 and TRBJ1-3; no reliable D call. Trimming left V 1 base short and J 0 bases short, with 11 bases between. CDR1 and CDR2 from the germline V gene are SGHDT and YYEEEE. The CDR3 is 16 amino acids. CDR3 nucleotides: TGTGCCAGCAGCTTGCCGAGCCTAAGCTCTGGAAACACCATATATTTT. Protein: CASSLPSLSSGNTIYF. The full variable domain, its missing parts supplied by reference TRBV5-6 and TRBJ1-3, is DAGVTQSPTHLIKTRGQQVTLRCSPKSGHDTVSWYQQALGQGPQFIFQYYEEEERQRGNFPDRFSGHQFPNYSSELNVNALLLGDSALYLCASSLPSLSSGNTIYFGEGSWLTVV.

The genes are TRBV5-1 and TRBJ2-7; 12 bases line up with TRBD1. The CDR3 covers 13 residues. Germline values: CDR1 SGHRS, CDR2 YFSETQ. V lost 5 bases to trimming and J lost 5 bases; unmatched junction nucleotides: 2. DNA of the CDR3: TGCGCCAGCAGGGGGGACAGGGGGCACGAGCAGTACTTC. Translation gives CASRGDRGHEQYF.

This clone has a single count. This chain connects TRBV7-3 to TRBJ2-7; TRBD2 matches at 9 bases. J was trimmed by 3 bases and V by 5 bases; bases with no gene match: 2. Germline CDR1 is SGHTA and CDR2 is FQGTGA. The CDR3 sequence is 13 residues long. CDR3 nucleotide sequence: TGTGCCAGCAGCCCTAGCGGGGACTACGAGCAGTACTTC. Its translation: CASSPSGDYEQYF.

The V and J genes are TRBV6-6 and TRBJ2-5, with 7 bases fitting TRBD1. Losses at the gene ends were 6 bases for V and 1 base for J; bases not matched to a gene: 8. The CDR3 runs to 15 residues. CDR1 MNHNY and CDR2 SVGAGI come from the germline V gene (reference sequence). For the CDR3, the DNA is TGTGCCAGCAGCCAAGCCCCAGGGGGCCAAGAGACCCAGTACTTC. Translation gives CASSQAPGGQETQYF.

The genes are TRBV19 and TRBJ2-5; TRBD1 aligns across 11 bases. Trimming at V came to 4 bases and at J to 6 bases, leaving 10 bases not matched to a gene. Germline-derived CDR1 and CDR2 are LNHDA and SQIVND (reference sequence). This CDR3 has 16 amino acids. The CDR3 region is CASSTLGTGGGQTQYF. The CDR3 region has the DNA TGTGCCAGTAGTACCCTCGGGACAGGGGGTGGTCAGACCCAGTACTTC.

The chain uses TRBV27 and TRBJ2-7; 7 nucleotides line up with TRBD1. Trimming took 3 bases from V and 7 from J; bases not matched to a gene: 6. CDR3 length equals 13 residues. Germline assignment: CDR1 MNHEY and CDR2 SMNVEV (reference sequence). The CDR3 sequence: CASSFQGQREQYF. In DNA form, the CDR3 reads TGTGCCAGCAGTTTCCAGGGACAGAGGGAGCAGTACTTC.

The CDR3 loop is CASSLYLALGETQYF. CDR3 nucleotides: TGTGCCAGCAGCTTGTACCTTGCTCTAGGTGAGACCCAGTACTTC. V gene TRBV5-6 combines with J gene TRBJ2-5; D remains unclear. The length of the CDR3 is 15 residues. Trimming removed 1 base at V and 5 bases at J, with 15 bases between. Germline V gene sequence: CDR1 SGHDT, CDR2 YYEEEE. Filled out from reference TRBV5-6 and TRBJ2-5, the complete variable domain reads DAGVTQSPTHLIKTRGQQVTLRCSPKSGHDTVSWYQQALGQGPQFIFQYYEEEERQRGNFPDRFSGHQFPNYSSELNVNALLLGDSALYLCASSLYLALGETQYFGPGTRLLVL.

This chain uses TRBV19 with TRBJ1-2; D unclear. V lost 8 bases and J 8 bases, leaving 21 bases between the germline ends. CDR1 LNHDA and CDR2 SQIVND come from the germline V gene (reference sequence). This CDR3 contains 14 residues. CDR3 in amino acids: CASGDLEQLVGYTF. Written as DNA, the CDR3 is TGTGCCAGTGGTGATTTGGAGCAGCTGGTGGGCTACACCTTC.

The DNA for the CDR3 is TGTGCCAGCAGCTTTCAGGGAAACACCATATATTTT. Amino acids: CASSFQGNTIYF. The chain uses TRBV7-9 and TRBJ1-3, with D hard to call. This CDR3 has 12 amino acids. Deletions cut 3 bases from V and 4 bases from J, with 4 bases between. Per germline, CDR1 SEHNR and CDR2 FQNEAQ (reference sequence).

The V call is TRBV2, the J call TRBJ1-1, with unresolved D. Germline V gene lookup returns CDR1 SNHLY and CDR2 FYNNEI. The CDR3 spans 13 residues. The V and J ends lost 1 base and 1 base respectively, with 4 bases between them. The CDR3 spells CASSEGENTEAFF. The CDR3 coding sequence is TGTGCCAGCAGTGAAGGAGAGAACACTGAAGCTTTCTTT.

The chain carries TRBV19 and TRBJ2-3; 12 bases agree with TRBD2. The CDR3 totals 15 residues. Germline loops: CDR1 LNHDA, CDR2 SQIVND (reference sequence). The junction had 6 bases not matched to a gene; V was cut back by 5 bases and J by 6 bases. The CDR3 coding sequence is TGTGCCAGTAGTTCTAGCGGGGGGGCCGCGGATACGCAGTATTTT. It codes for CASSSSGGAADTQYF.

This clone has just a few counts. The chain carries TRBV5-4 and TRBJ2-5, with 12 nucleotides matching TRBD1. The CDR3 is 16 amino acids. Germline CDR1 is SGHNT and CDR2 is YYREEE (reference sequence). V shed 4 bases, J shed 5 bases, and the junction held 9 bases outside the gene matches. In DNA, the CDR3 is TGTGCCAGCAGCCCTGGTGGGACAGGGGGCTCGGAGACCCAGTACTTC. Its translation is CASSPGGTGGSETQYF.

The chain is built from TRBV5-1 and TRBJ2-5, with TRBD2 matching 14 bases. J lost 3 bases, V lost 4 bases, and 2 bases had no gene match. Germline assignment: CDR1 SGHRS and CDR2 YFSETQ. This CDR3 has 15 residues. This CDR3 reads CASSRGLAGEETQYF. The CDR3 DNA reads TGCGCCAGCAGCAGGGGACTAGCGGGGGAAGAGACCCAGTACTTC. Based on the CDR3 plus reference TRBV5-1 and TRBJ2-5, the full variable domain is KAGVTQTPRYLIKTRGQQVTLSCSPISGHRSVSWYQQTPGQGLQFLFEYFSETQRNKGNFPGRFSGRQFSNSRSEMNVSTLELGDSALYLCASSRGLAGEETQYFGPGTRLLVL.

The J gene is TRBJ2-1, the V gene TRBV7-9, with D tentatively TRBD1 (5 bases). Trimming stripped 5 bases from V and 0 bases from J, with 11 bases between. The germline V gene has CDR1 SEHNR and CDR2 FQNEAQ (reference sequence). The CDR3 totals 15 residues. This chain's CDR3 is CASSPLRGSYNEQFF. In nucleotides, the CDR3 is TGTGCCAGCAGCCCCCTAAGGGGCTCCTACAATGAGCAGTTCTTC. Full variable domain (rest looked up from reference TRBV7-9 and TRBJ2-1): DTGVSQNPRHKITKRGQNVTFRCDPISEHNRLYWYRQTLGQGPEFLTYFQNEAQLEKSRLLSDRFSAERPKGSFSTLEIQRTEQGDSAMYLCASSPLRGSYNEQFFGPGTRLTVL.

The V call is TRBV7-2, the J call TRBJ1-2, with D possibly TRBD1 on 5 matching bases. V dropped 5 bases and J dropped 0 bases, with 10 bases sitting between them. From germline, CDR1 is SGHTA and CDR2 FQGNSA. The CDR3 is made up of 14 amino acids. For the CDR3, the DNA is TGTGCCAGCAGCCTAGGACAAACTAACTATGGCTACACCTTC. This translates into CASSLGQTNYGYTF.

This rearrangement joins TRBV7-9 to TRBJ1-1; D perhaps matches TRBD1 (6 bases). The CDR3 totals 15 residues. Trimming removed 5 bases at V and 2 bases at J, with 15 bases between. Germline CDR1 SEHNR, CDR2 FQNEAQ (reference sequence). Written as DNA, the CDR3 is TGTGCCAGCAGCCTCAGGGGACAACCAAACACTGAAGCTTTCTTT. Its translation is CASSLRGQPNTEAFF.

This clone was counted between two and nine times. The chain uses TRBV6-1 and TRBJ2-7; 8 nucleotides align to TRBD2. This CDR3 contains 13 residues. Germline CDR1 is MNHNS and CDR2 is SASEGT. V gave up 8 bases and J gave up 2 bases; unmatched junction bases: 5. CDR3 loop: CASSLAGTYEQYF. CDR3 sequence (DNA): TGTGCCAGCTCTTTAGCGGGGACCTACGAGCAGTACTTC.

CDR3 DNA sequence: TGTGCCAGCAGCCAAGCCCAGGGGATCTATGGCTACACCTTC. Its protein product is CASSQAQGIYGYTF. The chain recombines TRBV14 with TRBJ1-2; tentative D call: TRBD1 (6 bases). Germline CDR1 reads SGHDN; CDR2 reads FVKESK. The CDR3 is 14 amino acids. V shed 1 base and J shed 4 bases, with 10 bases lying between them.

The chain's CDR3 is CASSEGGWLNEKLFF. The CDR3 bases are TGTGCCAGCAGTGAAGGGGGCTGGCTTAATGAAAAACTGTTTTTT. The chain employs TRBV6-1 and TRBJ1-4; TRBD1 might be the D (5 bases). Germline CDR1 and CDR2: MNHNS and SASEGT. The CDR3 length is 15 residues. Trimming removed 1 base from V and 4 bases from J, with 10 bases in between.

V is TRBV15 and J is TRBJ1-5, with D tentatively TRBD1 (5 bases). Trimming stripped 6 bases from V and 2 bases from J, with 11 bases between. The CDR3 runs to 14 residues. Per the germline V gene, CDR1 is LNHNV and CDR2 is YYDKDF (reference sequence). The CDR3 loop reads CATSRTGGNQPQHF. The CDR3 DNA sequence: TGTGCCACCAGTAGGACGGGGGGCAATCAGCCCCAGCATTTT.

This rearrangement joins TRBV7-9 to TRBJ2-7; 8 bases align to TRBD2. This CDR3 contains 15 residues. The junction had 8 bases not matched to a gene; V was cut back by 7 bases and J by 0 bases. Germline loops: CDR1 SEHNR, CDR2 FQNEAQ (reference sequence). CDR3 loop: CASTPLGGASYEQYF. The CDR3 DNA is TGTGCCAGCACGCCCCTCGGGGGGGCCTCCTACGAGCAGTACTTC.

V gene TRBV29-1 combines with J gene TRBJ2-3; 10 bases agree with TRBD2. Germline CDR1 reads SQVTM; CDR2 reads ANQGSEA. This CDR3 is built from 15 residues. V dropped 6 bases and J dropped 0; count of bases not matched to a gene: 6. The CDR3 DNA reads as TGCAGCGTCAGCGGGGGGGATGTTAGCACAGATACGCAGTATTTT. This translates into CSVSGGDVSTDTQYF.

The chain joins TRBV13 to TRBJ2-1; possible D gene TRBD1, 6 bases. Between the trimmed V and J ends, which lost 4 bases and 9 bases, there was a span of 16 bases. Germline V CDR1 and CDR2: PRHDT, FYEKMQ (reference sequence). The length of the CDR3 is 14 residues. The CDR3: CASSYRDEYGEQFF. The CDR3, as DNA: TGTGCCAGCAGCTACAGGGACGAATACGGTGAGCAGTTCTTC.

The chain couples TRBV2 to TRBJ2-5; TRBD1 is a possible D gene (6 bases). This CDR3 is 15 amino acids long. The germline V and J ends were trimmed by 7 bases and 4 bases, with 19 bases remaining between them. The germline CDR1 and CDR2 sequences are SNHLY and FYNNEI. In DNA, the CDR3 is TGTGCCAGCATCGGCTCCAGGGAAGGGGGAGAGACCCAGTACTTC. Its translation: CASIGSREGGETQYF.

The chain employs TRBV7-9 and TRBJ2-5, with 10 nucleotides matching TRBD2. Looked up from germline, CDR1 is SEHNR and CDR2 is FQNEAQ (reference sequence). The length of the CDR3 is 15 residues. V shed 1 base, J shed 5 bases, and the junction held 4 bases outside the gene matches. The CDR3 protein is CASSLGAGGPETQYF. The DNA of the CDR3 is TGTGCCAGCAGCTTAGGAGCGGGGGGGCCGGAGACCCAGTACTTC.

This clone was seen once. The CDR3 DNA reads TGTGCCAGTAGTCCTTCTGGCGGCCCGGGGGAGACCCAGTACTTC. Protein sequence: CASSPSGGPGETQYF. The J gene is TRBJ2-5, the V gene TRBV19; perhaps TRBD2 as D (5 bases). CDR3 length: 15 amino acids. In germline, CDR1 is LNHDA, CDR2 SQIVND (reference sequence). Deletions cut 5 bases from V and 5 bases from J, with 18 bases between.

V and J are TRBV5-6 and TRBJ1-2; TRBD1 is a possible D gene (6 bases). Germline V gene sequence: CDR1 SGHDT, CDR2 YYEEEE. The CDR3 has 12 amino acids. Trimming removed 0 bases at V and 8 bases at J, with 8 bases between. CDR3 protein: CASSLDREGYTF. The CDR3 DNA sequence: TGTGCCAGCAGCTTGGACAGGGAGGGCTACACCTTC.